The 24 T cell receptor beta chains below were found in one sample sequenced in a study of identical twins. TCRdb re-called the 5' RACE reads with MiXCR, one entry per CDR3 protein. The sample has around 1.7 million distinct CDR3 sequences; around a third are singletons. The sequencing sample was made of cord blood. Source of these receptors: a newborn girl in good health.

This clonotype was observed a few times. The rearrangement uses TRBV27 and TRBJ2-7, with TRBD2 matching over 12 bases. V lost 3 bases and J lost 3; bases outside the gene matches: 3. This CDR3 has 15 amino acids. The germline V gene has CDR1 MNHEY and CDR2 SMNVEV (reference sequence). CDR3 protein: CASSFRTSGNYEQYF. CDR3 bases: TGTGCCAGCAGTTTTCGGACTAGCGGGAACTACGAGCAGTACTTC.

About this clonotype: At one boundary the junction diverges from the germline segment, which might be a read error. The CDR3 DNA sequence: TGTGCTAGCAGCTTGTTGGTACAGGCGGGGATCCAGTACTTC. Translated, it gives CASSLLVQAGIQYF. J is TRBJ2-5 and V is TRBV7-7, with D possibly being TRBD2 (6 bases). The CDR3 is 14 residues long. From germline, CDR1 is SSHAT and CDR2 FNYEAQ (reference sequence).

This clonotype was found a few times. This chain uses TRBV6-1 with TRBJ1-2; TRBD1 matches at 7 bases. The germline V gene encodes CDR1 MNHNS and CDR2 SASEGT. This CDR3 has 13 amino acids. V shed 6 bases and J 8 bases; nucleotides not matched to a gene: 9. The CDR3 loop is CASRSGGRFGYTF. DNA for the CDR3: TGTGCCAGCAGGTCAGGGGGGCGGTTCGGCTACACCTTC.

The genes are TRBV2 and TRBJ2-1; 7 bases agree with TRBD2. The trim removed 7 bases at V and 0 bases at J, leaving 9 bases unmatched. The germline gives CDR1 SNHLY, CDR2 FYNNEI. This CDR3 comprises 16 residues. CDR3 protein: CASIASGGSSYNEQFF. The CDR3 bases are TGTGCCAGCATAGCTAGCGGAGGGAGCTCCTACAATGAGCAGTTCTTC.

The V call is TRBV5-1, the J call TRBJ2-1; D tentatively reads TRBD1 or TRBD2 (5 bases each). From germline, CDR1 is SGHRS and CDR2 YFSETQ. The CDR3 totals 15 residues. Trimming took off 4 bases at V and 3 bases at J, with 14 bases between the two ends. DNA for the CDR3: TGCGCCAGCAGCCCCCTGGGGACGAGCTACAATGAGCAGTTCTTC. It yields the protein CASSPLGTSYNEQFF.

The V gene is TRBV28, the J gene TRBJ2-3; TRBD1 agrees at 7 bases. The junction had 7 bases not matched to a gene; V was cut back by 3 bases and J by 1 base. This CDR3 comprises 16 residues. Germline V CDR1 and CDR2: MDHEN, SYDVKM. The CDR3 DNA is TGTGCCAGCAGTTTGACGACAGGGACGGGCACAGATACGCAGTATTTT. This codes for CASSLTTGTGTDTQYF.

The rearrangement links TRBV11-1 to TRBJ2-1; no reliable D call. Trimming took 11 bases from V and 5 from J, leaving 16 bases between them. The CDR3 has 13 residues. The germline V gene encodes CDR1 SGHAT and CDR2 FQDESV (reference sequence). The CDR3 sequence: CAVGRLSDNEQFF. The DNA for the CDR3 is TGTGCCGTTGGGCGCCTCTCGGACAATGAGCAGTTCTTC.

The chain recombines TRBV20-1 with TRBJ1-5; D is perhaps TRBD1 (6 bases). The V gene's germline CDR1 is DFQATT and CDR2 SNEGSKA (reference sequence). The V end lost 0 bases, the J end lost 7 bases, and 16 bases lay between the germline ends. The CDR3 has 15 residues. The CDR3 DNA is TGCAGTGCTAGAGATTCGGGGGGCGCGAGGCAGCCCCAGCATTTT. Residues: CSARDSGGARQPQHF.

This clonotype was seen a handful of times. The V gene is TRBV27, the J gene TRBJ1-2; the D is unclear. The CDR3 is made up of 14 amino acids. Between the trimmed V and J ends, which lost 6 bases and 4 bases, there was a span of 15 bases. CDR1 and CDR2 from the germline V gene are MNHEY and SMNVEV (reference sequence). CDR3 loop: CASSARRKAYGYTF. For the CDR3, the DNA is TGTGCCAGCAGCGCCAGAAGGAAGGCCTATGGCTACACCTTC.

This clonotype was counted only a few times. A much larger clone differs from this one at a single base, so this may be a read error. This sequence joins TRBV11-2 and TRBJ2-1, with D uncertain. V was shortened by 3 bases and J by 7 bases, with 4 bases between the two germline ends. Germline CDR1 reads SGHAT; CDR2 reads FQNNGV. This CDR3 comprises 11 residues. CDR3 amino acids: CASSFENEQFF. CDR3 nucleotides: TGTGCCAGCAGCTTCGAGAATGAGCAGTTCTTC.

Concerning this clonotype: The junction departs from germline at one end; a sequencing error may be responsible. This rearrangement joins TRBV20-1 to TRBJ2-1; no clear D. CDR1 and CDR2 (germline): DFQATT, SNEGSKA (reference sequence). The CDR3 covers 12 residues. The DNA for the CDR3 is TGCAGTGCTATAGCTGAACTGGGTGAGCGGTTCTTC. Amino acid sequence: CSAIAELGERFF.

V usage is TRBV29-1 and J usage is TRBJ2-5; D ambiguous. Per germline, CDR1 SQVTM and CDR2 ANQGSEA. CDR3 length: 11 residues. V was clipped by 7 bases and J by 11 bases, with 17 bases between them. CDR3 nucleotides: TGCAGCGACGCCGGGTACAATGAGCAGTACTTC. Translation gives CSDAGYNEQYF.

The V call is TRBV21-1, the J call TRBJ2-2; no DNA check was done on the table's D call, TRBD2. TRBV21-1 is termed a pseudogene. The length of the CDR3 is 19 residues. The CDR3 region has the DNA TGTGCCAGCACCATGCTAGTAGGCGGGAGAAAAGAAGACACCGGGGAGCTGTTTTTT. Its protein product is CASTMLVGGRKEDTGELFF.

The chain couples TRBV5-1 to TRBJ2-7; D unresolved. Trimming cost V 3 bases and J 6 bases, with 7 bases left between them. CDR3 length equals 11 residues. Germline CDR1 reads SGHRS; CDR2 reads YFSETQ. The CDR3 DNA sequence: TGCGCCAGCAGCTGGAATGGCGAGCAGTACTTC. It codes for CASSWNGEQYF.

The J gene is TRBJ2-3, the V gene TRBV24-1, with 12 nucleotides matching TRBD2. The CDR3 sequence is 14 residues long. V dropped 9 bases and J dropped 4; count of bases not matched to a gene: 4. Germline V gene lookup returns CDR1 KGHDR and CDR2 SFDVKD. For the CDR3, the DNA is TGTGCCACCGTCTCTAGCGGGAGGGCAGATACGCAGTATTTT. Translating gives CATVSSGRADTQYF.

V and J are TRBV6-2 or TRBV6-3 and TRBJ2-7; 7 nucleotides line up with TRBD1. Per the germline V gene, CDR1 is MNHEY and CDR2 is SVGEGT. The CDR3 is made up of 14 amino acids. V lost 5 bases to trimming and J lost 3 bases; unmatched junction nucleotides: 7. The CDR3 nucleotides are TGTGCCAGCAGTCATAGGACAGGTATCTACGAGCAGTACTTC. Protein product: CASSHRTGIYEQYF.

This rearrangement joins TRBV4-1 to TRBJ2-3, with 7 positions matching TRBD2. V shed 0 bases, J shed 11 bases, and the junction held 11 bases outside the gene matches. Looked up from germline, CDR1 is MGHRA and CDR2 is YSYEKL. The CDR3 spans 15 residues. CDR3 protein: CASSQDFTGLYGQYF. The CDR3 region has the DNA TGCGCCAGCAGCCAAGATTTTACGGGACTATACGGGCAGTATTTT.

This clonotype was detected a few times. Its ends do not fully match the called genes, so a read error is possible. V is TRBV3-1 and J is TRBJ2-3, with a weak D call TRBD2 (6 bases). The CDR3 has 15 residues. In germline, CDR1 is LGHDT, CDR2 YNNKEL (reference sequence). This chain's CDR3 is CASNQEGLGTDTQYF. The CDR3 nucleotides are TGTGCCAGCAACCAAGAGGGACTTGGTACAGATACGCAGTATTTT.

This chain links TRBV5-1 with TRBJ2-6; 8 bases are a match to TRBD1. Germline V gene lookup returns CDR1 SGHRS and CDR2 YFSETQ. V dropped 2 bases and J dropped 6; count of bases not matched to a gene: 4. This CDR3 spans 15 amino acids. As DNA, the CDR3 is TGCGCCAGCAGCTTAGGACAGGGATCGGCCAACGTCCTGACTTTC. Protein sequence: CASSLGQGSANVLTF.

This rearrangement joins TRBV3-1 to TRBJ2-1, with a tentative D call TRBD1 (6 bases). Germline V CDR1 and CDR2: LGHDT, YNNKEL (reference sequence). The CDR3 runs 14 residues. V was trimmed by 1 base and J by 10 bases, leaving 14 bases between them. CDR3 in DNA: TGTGCCAGCAGCCAAGCCGGACAGTCCTACGAGCAGTTCTTC. Translated: CASSQAGQSYEQFF.

This clonotype was recorded a few times. The CDR3 DNA reads as TGTGCCAGCAGTGTCGCAACCTGGACAGGGGGGAACACTGAAGCTTTCTTT. Translating it yields CASSVATWTGGNTEAFF. The genes are TRBV25-1 and TRBJ1-1; the match to TRBD1 covers 10 bases. Germline trimming cut 4 bases from V and 1 base from J; bases unmatched to any gene: 9. The CDR3 runs 17 residues. Germline-derived CDR1 and CDR2 are MGHDK and SYGVNS.

The gene calls are TRBV6-5 and TRBJ2-4, with D tentatively TRBD1 (6 bases). The V gene lost 0 bases and the J gene lost 2 bases, with 17 bases spanning the gap. The germline V gene encodes CDR1 MNHEY and CDR2 SVGAGI. There are 18 residues in the CDR3. In nucleotides, the CDR3 is TGTGCCAGCAGTTACTCTAACAGGGTGGCCCCTTCCAAAAACATTCAGTACTTC. This codes for CASSYSNRVAPSKNIQYF.

The gene calls are TRBV10-3 and TRBJ2-5; 10 positions match TRBD1. Looked up from germline, CDR1 is ENHRY and CDR2 is SYGVKD. This CDR3 spans 13 amino acids. The CDR3 loop is CATAGTGEETQYF. DNA of the CDR3: TGTGCGACCGCCGGGACAGGGGAGGAGACCCAGTACTTC.

As concerns this clonotype: A read error may be the cause here, since a much bigger clone is one base away. V usage is TRBV5-1 and J usage is TRBJ2-1, with TRBD1 matching over 8 bases. V lost 5 bases and J lost 6; bases outside the gene matches: 10. The CDR3 length is 15 residues. CDR1 SGHRS and CDR2 YFSETQ come from the germline V gene. In DNA, the CDR3 is TGCGCCAGCAGACCCCCGAACAGGGGGGTCAATGAGCAGTTCTTC. This codes for CASRPPNRGVNEQFF.